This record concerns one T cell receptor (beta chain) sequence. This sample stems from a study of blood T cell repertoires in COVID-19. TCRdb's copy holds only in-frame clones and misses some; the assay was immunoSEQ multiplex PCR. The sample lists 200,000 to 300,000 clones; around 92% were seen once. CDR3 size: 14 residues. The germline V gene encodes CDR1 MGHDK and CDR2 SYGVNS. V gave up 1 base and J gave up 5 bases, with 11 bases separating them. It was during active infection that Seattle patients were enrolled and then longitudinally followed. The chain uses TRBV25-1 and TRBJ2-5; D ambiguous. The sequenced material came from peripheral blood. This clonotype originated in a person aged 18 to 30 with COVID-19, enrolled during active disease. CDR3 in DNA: TGTGCCAGCAGTGAATCGAGGTGGCGGGAGACCCAGTACTTC. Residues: CASSESRWRETQYF.